These 32 T cell receptor beta chains were all obtained from the same sample, sequenced in a study of regulatory T cells in long-lasting Graves disease. Noted time point: newly diagnosed GD, antithyroid drugs for less than 3 months. RNA extracted from PBMCs served as the sequencing template. Arm-PCR of CDR3 regions with iRepertoire HTBI primers generated TCR beta libraries. TCRdb called the multiplex PCR reads again in MiXCR, with one record for every CDR3 protein. The repertoire holds a few hundred thousand distinct CDR3 sequences, with roughly 17% as singletons. The data also belong to a second study, concerning T cells in Graves' hyperthyroidism and ophthalmopathy.

Material: peripheral blood mononuclear cells (PBMCs), obtained at new diagnosis, from a patient treated with antithyroid drugs. These receptors came from a woman under 30 with Graves disease.

At least ten counts were recorded for this clonotype. This sequence joins TRBV2 and TRBJ2-3; tentative D call: TRBD2 (7 bases). The length of the CDR3 is 15 residues. V shed 3 bases and J shed 3 bases, with 13 bases lying between them. CDR1 is SNHLY, CDR2 FYNNEI, per germline. The CDR3 region is CASSEGGAGTDTQYF. The CDR3 nucleotides read TGTGCCAGCAGTGAGGGGGGGGCAGGGACAGATACGCAGTATTTT.

Many counts were recorded for this clonotype. The genes are TRBV18 and TRBJ2-5; D not certain. This CDR3 is built from 14 residues. The germline V and J ends were trimmed by 1 base and 5 bases, with 11 bases remaining between them. Looked up from germline, CDR1 is KGHSH and CDR2 is LQKENI. The CDR3 here is CASSPLGSVETQYF. The CDR3 DNA is TGTGCCAGCTCACCACTTGGCAGCGTGGAGACCCAGTACTTC.

This clonotype was detected only a few times. V gene TRBV5-1 combines with J gene TRBJ2-5, with no clear D. The length of the CDR3 is 15 residues. V gave up 0 bases and J gave up 2 bases, with 11 bases separating them. Germline-derived CDR1 and CDR2 are SGHRS and YFSETQ. The CDR3 region is CASSLGRDLQETQYF. The CDR3 bases are TGCGCCAGCAGCTTGGGTAGGGATCTACAAGAGACCCAGTACTTC.

There are many counts of this clonotype. The chain links TRBV6-1 to TRBJ2-1; 8 nucleotides match TRBD2. Germline assignment: CDR1 MNHNS and CDR2 SASEGT. V dropped 7 bases and J dropped 2; count of bases not matched to a gene: 19. The CDR3 runs 19 residues. CDR3 sequence: CASKVGYRLRGATYNEQFF. As DNA, the CDR3 is TGTGCCAGCAAGGTCGGGTATCGTCTGCGGGGGGCAACCTACAATGAGCAGTTCTTC.

At least ten counts were recorded for this clonotype. This chain connects TRBV4-2 to TRBJ2-5; TRBD2 matches 9 bases. CDR1 is LGHNA, CDR2 YNFKEQ, per germline. V gave up 4 bases and J gave up 4 bases; unmatched junction bases: 7. CDR3 length: 15 amino acids. This CDR3 reads CASSPYWTSAETQYF. The CDR3 DNA follows: TGTGCCAGCAGCCCTTACTGGACTAGCGCAGAGACCCAGTACTTC.

This clonotype was seen a few times. This chain uses TRBV20-1 with TRBJ1-6; D unresolved. This CDR3 contains 14 residues. The germline gives CDR1 DFQATT, CDR2 SNEGSKA (reference sequence). The V end lost 6 bases, the J end lost 10 bases, and 19 bases lay between the germline ends. The CDR3 loop is CSANSIIGGSPLHF. The CDR3 DNA reads as TGCAGTGCCAACTCTATAATAGGTGGATCACCCCTCCACTTT.

This clonotype was observed at least ten times. This chain connects TRBV5-1 to TRBJ2-7, with 8 bases identical to TRBD1. The CDR3 has 14 amino acids. Germline V gene data show CDR1 as SGHRS and CDR2 as YFSETQ. V gave up 3 bases and J gave up 4 bases; unmatched junction bases: 6. The CDR3 nucleotides read TGCGCCAGCAGCTCCGGGACAGGAGGGTACGAGCAGTACTTC. This codes for CASSSGTGGYEQYF.

A note on this clonotype: Its ends do not fully match the called genes, so a read error is possible. The V gene is TRBV2, the J gene TRBJ2-1, with TRBD1 identical over 10 bases. Germline-derived CDR1 and CDR2 are SNHLY and FYNNEI. CDR3 size: 14 residues. The CDR3 DNA sequence: TGTGCCAGCAGTTTGTCCGGGACAGGGGATGAGCAATTCTTC. Residues: CASSLSGTGDEQFF.

This clonotype showed up many times. V is TRBV6-9 and J is TRBJ2-4, with TRBD1 matching over 11 bases. Per germline, CDR1 MNHGY and CDR2 SVAAGI. The CDR3 sequence is 15 residues long. Germline trimming cut 3 bases from V and 7 bases from J; bases unmatched to any gene: 5. CDR3: CASSYYRTGGNIQYF. CDR3 nucleotide sequence: TGTGCCAGCAGTTACTATCGGACAGGGGGCAACATTCAGTACTTC.

This clonotype was recorded at least ten times. The gene calls are TRBV28 and TRBJ1-5, with D maybe TRBD1 (5 bases). The V end was cut by 8 bases, the J end by 6 bases, with 20 bases between. From germline, CDR1 is MDHEN and CDR2 SYDVKM. This CDR3 has 15 residues. The CDR3, as DNA: TGTGCCAGCTCGTTCACCCGGCAGGGAGGTCAGCCCCAGCATTTT. Protein product: CASSFTRQGGQPQHF.

This clonotype has only a few counts. The V gene is TRBV28, the J gene TRBJ1-1; 9 positions agree with TRBD1. CDR1 is MDHEN, CDR2 SYDVKM, per germline. V lost 3 bases to trimming and J lost 1 base; unmatched junction nucleotides: 9. The CDR3 runs to 17 residues. The CDR3 sequence is CASSFIPTGGTNTEAFF. The DNA of the CDR3 is TGTGCCAGCAGTTTTATCCCGACAGGGGGGACGAACACTGAAGCTTTCTTT. Drawing the rest from reference TRBV28 and TRBJ1-1, the complete variable domain is DVKVTQSSRYLVKRTGEKVFLECVQDMDHENMFWYRQDPGLGLRLIYFSYDVKMKEKGDIPEGYSVSREKKERFSLILESASTNQTSMYLCASSFIPTGGTNTEAFFGQGTRLTVV.

This clonotype was observed at least ten times. The chain joins TRBV28 to TRBJ1-4, with 9 bases identical to TRBD1. V gave up 2 bases and J gave up 4 bases; unmatched junction bases: 5. The CDR3 totals 16 residues. The V gene's germline CDR1 is MDHEN and CDR2 SYDVKM. CDR3 sequence (DNA): TGTGCCAGCAGTTTAGGGGGACAGGGACTTAATGAAAAACTGTTTTTT. Translation gives CASSLGGQGLNEKLFF.

This sequence joins TRBV28 and TRBJ1-1; D ambiguous. This CDR3 comprises 13 residues. Trimming pared 3 bases from V and 0 bases from J, leaving 5 bases between. The germline CDR1 and CDR2 sequences are MDHEN and SYDVKM. CDR3 loop: CASSFLVNTEAFF. CDR3 in DNA: TGTGCCAGCAGTTTTTTGGTGAACACTGAAGCTTTCTTT.

V usage is TRBV6-1 and J usage is TRBJ1-5; a weak D match, TRBD1 (6 bases). In germline, CDR1 is MNHNS, CDR2 SASEGT. The CDR3 is made up of 16 amino acids. V lost 6 bases to trimming and J lost 8 bases, with 23 bases between them. CDR3 bases: TGTGCCAGCAGACCTAGACAGGCCCGATTCGGGGAGCCCCAGCATTTT. Translating it yields CASRPRQARFGEPQHF.

This clonotype was counted a single time. This is likely an artifact of a read error, given a far larger clone one base away. The rearrangement joins TRBV11-2 to TRBJ2-1; TRBD1 agrees at 8 bases. Germline loops: CDR1 SGHAT, CDR2 FQNNGV. Trimming at V came to 0 bases and at J to 10 bases, leaving 8 bases not matched to a gene. The CDR3 runs to 15 residues. CDR3 sequence (DNA): TGTGCCAGCAGCTTAGAGGGCAGGGGGCTGGACGAGCAGTTCTTC. Translation gives CASSLEGRGLDEQFF.

This clonotype has a count of ten or more. The gene calls are TRBV18 and TRBJ1-1; no clear D. CDR1 is KGHSH, CDR2 LQKENI, per germline. V was shortened by 1 base and J by 7 bases, with 13 bases between the two germline ends. The CDR3 has 14 residues. The CDR3 protein is CASSPRGQSSEAFF. The CDR3 nucleotides read TGTGCCAGCTCACCACGTGGTCAATCGAGTGAAGCTTTCTTT.

This clonotype showed up many times. This rearrangement joins TRBV7-9 to TRBJ1-3; D gene uncertain. This CDR3 contains 15 residues. The ends were cut back, 9 bases at V and 0 bases at J, with 15 bases in the middle. Germline V gene sequence: CDR1 SEHNR, CDR2 FQNEAQ (reference sequence). The CDR3 sequence: CASSGSASSGNTIYF. The CDR3 nucleotides are TGTGCCAGTTCCGGCTCCGCGAGCTCTGGAAACACCATATATTTT.

This clonotype appeared many times. The chain is built from TRBV28 and TRBJ2-2; no firm D call. This CDR3 has 14 residues. V was cut by 6 bases and J by 3 bases, with 11 bases left in between. From germline, CDR1 is MDHEN and CDR2 SYDVKM. CDR3 sequence: CASSLNIDTGELFF. CDR3 DNA sequence: TGTGCCAGCAGCCTAAACATAGACACCGGGGAGCTGTTTTTT.

The chain uses TRBV27 and TRBJ1-5; weak D call: TRBD1 (5 bases). From germline, CDR1 is MNHEY and CDR2 SMNVEV (reference sequence). This CDR3 has 13 residues. V lost 4 bases to trimming and J lost 7 bases, with 11 bases between them. This CDR3 reads CASSWGPGQPQHF. The CDR3 DNA reads as TGTGCCAGCAGTTGGGGACCCGGGCAGCCCCAGCATTTT.

Many counts were recorded for this clonotype. This chain connects TRBV11-2 to TRBJ2-7; D is undetermined. Germline V gene sequence: CDR1 SGHAT, CDR2 FQNNGV. This CDR3 comprises 11 residues. V was cut by 1 base and J by 5 bases, with 3 bases left in between. The CDR3 region is CASSLGHEQYF. In DNA, the CDR3 is TGTGCCAGCAGCTTAGGACACGAGCAGTACTTC.

This clonotype occurred many times. The chain recombines TRBV7-2 with TRBJ2-3; possible D gene TRBD1, 6 bases. The ends were cut back, 1 base at V and 5 bases at J, with 13 bases in the middle. CDR3 length: 15 residues. CDR1 and CDR2 from the germline V gene are SGHTA and FQGNSA. In DNA, the CDR3 is TGTGCCAGCAGCTTAGTTTACAGGGCAGAAGATACGCAGTATTTT. This translates into CASSLVYRAEDTQYF.

This clonotype was seen a handful of times. The gene calls are TRBV7-2 and TRBJ1-2; D ambiguous. The V end lost 1 base, the J end lost 2 bases, and 5 bases lay between the germline ends. The CDR3 spans 13 residues. Looked up from germline, CDR1 is SGHTA and CDR2 is FQGNSA. In DNA, the CDR3 is TGTGCCAGCAGCTTAGACGCCAACTATGGCTACACCTTC. Encoded protein: CASSLDANYGYTF. Full variable domain (remainder filled in from reference TRBV7-2 and TRBJ1-2): GAGVSQSPSNKVTEKGKDVELRCDPISGHTALYWYRQSLGQGLEFLIYFQGNSAPDKSGLPSDRFSAERTGGSVSTLTIQRTQQEDSAVYLCASSLDANYGYTFGSGTRLTVV.

This clonotype occurred a few times. The chain joins TRBV14 to TRBJ1-1; tentatively, D is TRBD1 (6 bases). Germline V gives CDR1 SGHDN, CDR2 FVKESK. Trimming left V 0 bases short and J 6 bases short, with 14 bases between. This CDR3 spans 15 amino acids. CDR3 residues: CASSQDSRGGAEAFF. The CDR3 DNA is TGTGCCAGCAGCCAAGATTCAAGGGGGGGCGCTGAAGCTTTCTTT.

This clonotype was detected only a few times. The chain combines TRBV24-1 with TRBJ2-3; TRBD1 matches 8 bases. V trimming: 4 bases; J trimming: 5 bases; junction bases outside the gene matches: 13. The germline V gene encodes CDR1 KGHDR and CDR2 SFDVKD. The CDR3 runs to 17 residues. The CDR3 reads CATSDPVTGAQGDTQYF. The CDR3 coding sequence is TGTGCCACCAGTGACCCCGTGACAGGGGCCCAGGGAGATACGCAGTATTTT.

V and J are TRBV19 and TRBJ1-2, with 11 bases lining up with TRBD1. CDR1 is LNHDA, CDR2 SQIVND, per germline (reference sequence). J was trimmed by 5 bases and V by 4 bases; bases with no gene match: 15. This CDR3 spans 18 amino acids. Written as DNA, the CDR3 is TGTGCCAGTAGTACCGATCGTAGGGACAGGGGGAGAGGATATGGCTACACCTTC. Translated, it gives CASSTDRRDRGRGYGYTF. Using reference TRBV19 and TRBJ1-2 for the parts outside the CDR3, the full variable domain is DGGITQSPKYLFRKEGQNVTLSCEQNLNHDAMYWYRQDPGQGLRLIYYSQIVNDFQKGDIAEGYSVSREKKESFPLTVTSAQKNPTAFYLCASSTDRRDRGRGYGYTFGSGTRLTVV.

This clonotype showed up many times. The rearrangement joins TRBV29-1 to TRBJ1-6; D is perhaps TRBD1 (5 bases). CDR3 size: 13 residues. Germline values: CDR1 SQVTM, CDR2 ANQGSEA. V gave up 5 bases and J gave up 7 bases, with 12 bases separating them. CDR3 region: CSVPQGTNSPLHF. The CDR3 DNA sequence: TGCAGCGTTCCCCAGGGTACAAATTCACCCCTCCACTTT.

This clonotype was detected ten times or more. This chain uses TRBV20-1 with TRBJ2-2; D is uncertain. Germline CDR1 is DFQATT and CDR2 is SNEGSKA (reference sequence). The CDR3 extends over 12 amino acids. V lost 2 bases, J lost 3 bases, and 4 bases lay in between. Here the CDR3 DNA reads TGCAGTGCTAGAATCGACACCGGGGAGCTGTTTTTT. This gives the protein CSARIDTGELFF.

This clonotype was counted ten times or more. The chain combines TRBV2 with TRBJ2-7; no definite D call. CDR3 length equals 13 residues. Deletions cut 7 bases from V and 4 bases from J, with 14 bases between. CDR1 is SNHLY, CDR2 FYNNEI, per germline. The CDR3 region has the DNA TGTGCCAGCAATCGGAAGGAGCAATACGAGCAGTACTTC. Translated, it gives CASNRKEQYEQYF.

This clonotype was seen repeatedly, ten times or more. The CDR3 nucleotides read TGTGCCAGCAGCTTAGATCTCCTCCCAGGCGAGCAGTACTTC. Its translation is CASSLDLLPGEQYF. This rearrangement joins TRBV11-2 to TRBJ2-7, with D hard to call. Looked up from germline, CDR1 is SGHAT and CDR2 is FQNNGV. The CDR3 has 14 amino acids. V was cut by 0 bases and J by 6 bases, with 12 bases left in between. Full variable domain (rest looked up from reference TRBV11-2 and TRBJ2-7): EAGVAQSPRYKIIEKRQSVAFWCNPISGHATLYWYQQILGQGPKLLIQFQNNGVVDDSQLPKDRFSAERLKGVDSTLKIQPAKLEDSAVYLCASSLDLLPGEQYFGPGTRLTVT.

In this sample, this clonotype turned up many times. CDR3 residues: CASKGQPSGGYTF. The CDR3 DNA reads TGTGCCAGCAAGGGACAGCCCAGCGGGGGCTACACCTTC. This chain links TRBV6-1 with TRBJ1-2; 7 nucleotides agree with TRBD1. V gave up 7 bases and J gave up 8 bases; unmatched junction bases: 10. Germline CDR1 and CDR2: MNHNS and SASEGT. This CDR3 region has 13 residues.

This clonotype came up many times. The chain links TRBV3-1 to TRBJ1-2, with 7 bases aligning to TRBD1. The CDR3 sequence is 14 residues long. The V gene's germline CDR1 is LGHDT and CDR2 YNNKEL (reference sequence). The V segment lost 1 base and the J segment 8 bases; nucleotides outside the gene matches: 7. In DNA, the CDR3 is TGTGCCAGCAGCCAAGGAACAGGGGTTGGCGGCTACACCTTC. The encoded protein is CASSQGTGVGGYTF.

This clonotype was detected many times. The CDR3 spells CSAHFPGQGSYTEAFF. The CDR3 DNA sequence: TGCAGTGCCCACTTTCCGGGACAGGGCTCTTACACTGAAGCTTTCTTT. The chain uses TRBV20-1 and TRBJ1-1; 9 bases fit TRBD1. This CDR3 contains 16 residues. Germline V gives CDR1 DFQATT, CDR2 SNEGSKA (reference sequence). With 6 bases clipped from V and 3 bases from J, the junction kept 14 bases outside the gene matches.